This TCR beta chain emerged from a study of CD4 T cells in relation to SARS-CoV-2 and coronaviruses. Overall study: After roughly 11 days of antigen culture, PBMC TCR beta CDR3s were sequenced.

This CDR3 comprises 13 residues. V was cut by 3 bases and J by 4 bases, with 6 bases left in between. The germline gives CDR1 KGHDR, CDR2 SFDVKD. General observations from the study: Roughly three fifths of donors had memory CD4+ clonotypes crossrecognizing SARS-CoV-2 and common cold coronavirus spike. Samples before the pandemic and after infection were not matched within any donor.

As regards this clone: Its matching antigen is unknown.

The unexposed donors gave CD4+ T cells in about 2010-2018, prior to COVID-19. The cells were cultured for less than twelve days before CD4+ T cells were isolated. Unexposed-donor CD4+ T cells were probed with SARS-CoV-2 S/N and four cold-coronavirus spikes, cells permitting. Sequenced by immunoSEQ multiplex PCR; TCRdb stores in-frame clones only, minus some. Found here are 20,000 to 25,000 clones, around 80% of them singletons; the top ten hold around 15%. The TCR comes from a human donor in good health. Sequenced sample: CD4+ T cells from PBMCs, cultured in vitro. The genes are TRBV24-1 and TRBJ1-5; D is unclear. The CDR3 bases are TGTGCCACCAGTGATAAGAGAAATCAGCCCCAGCATTTT. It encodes CATSDKRNQPQHF.